Below are 5 T cell receptor beta chains sequenced from a single sample in a study of blood T cell repertoires in COVID-19. Clones were sequenced by immunoSEQ multiplex PCR, and TCRdb holds only the in-frame ones, with some missing. Of 330,000 or so clones in the sample, roughly 86% were seen once. The sequencing sample was made of peripheral blood. The receptors were gathered from a man aged 25 to 45 with COVID-19, enrolled during active disease.

The chain links TRBV7-9 to TRBJ1-3, with TRBD1 matching 9 bases. The CDR3 runs 15 residues. With V trimmed by 5 bases and J by 4 bases, 6 bases remained unmatched. Germline lookup yields CDR1 SEHNR and CDR2 FQNEAQ (reference sequence). The CDR3 sequence is CASSDGQGYGNTIYF. CDR3 nucleotides: TGTGCCAGCAGCGACGGACAGGGGTACGGAAACACCATATATTTT.

The genes are TRBV7-2 and TRBJ1-1; D is possibly TRBD1 (5 bases). Trimming left V 5 bases short and J 0 bases short, with 16 bases between. The germline V gene has CDR1 SGHTA and CDR2 FQGNSA. CDR3 size: 16 residues. The CDR3 coding sequence is TGTGCCAGCAGCCCTTACTACGGGGGGATGAACACTGAAGCTTTCTTT. The encoded protein is CASSPYYGGMNTEAFF. The complete variable domain, with remaining parts taken from reference TRBV7-2 and TRBJ1-1, reads GAGVSQSPSNKVTEKGKDVELRCDPISGHTALYWYRQSLGQGLEFLIYFQGNSAPDKSGLPSDRFSAERTGGSVSTLTIQRTQQEDSAVYLCASSPYYGGMNTEAFFGQGTRLTVV.

This chain connects TRBV7-2 to TRBJ2-7, with TRBD2 matching over 12 bases. The length of the CDR3 is 15 residues. The germline gives CDR1 SGHTA, CDR2 FQGNSA. Germline trimming cut 7 bases from V and 0 bases from J; bases unmatched to any gene: 4. The DNA for the CDR3 is TGTGCCAGCAACCCTAGCGGGGGGGTCTCCTACGAGCAGTACTTC. Protein product: CASNPSGGVSYEQYF.

The gene calls are TRBV19 and TRBJ2-7, with 16 nucleotides matching TRBD2. Trimming removed 4 bases from V and 2 bases from J; junction bases left unmatched: 5. This CDR3 contains 17 residues. CDR1 LNHDA and CDR2 SQIVND come from the germline V gene (reference sequence). The CDR3: CASSTQGLAGGPYEQYF. CDR3 in DNA: TGTGCCAGTAGTACCCAGGGACTAGCGGGAGGGCCCTACGAGCAGTACTTC.

The V call is TRBV9, the J call TRBJ2-7; 8 positions agree with TRBD1. The junction had 6 bases not matched to a gene; V was cut back by 4 bases and J by 3 bases. Germline V gene data show CDR1 as SGDLS and CDR2 as YYNGEE. The CDR3 has 14 residues. The CDR3 region is CASSSGQADYEQYF. The CDR3 nucleotides read TGTGCCAGCAGCTCGGGACAGGCTGACTACGAGCAGTACTTC. Combining the CDR3 with reference TRBV9 and TRBJ2-7 gives the whole variable domain DSGVTQTPKHLITATGQRVTLRCSPRSGDLSVYWYQQSLDQGLQFLIQYYNGEERAKGNILERFSAQQFPDLHSELNLSSLELGDSALYFCASSSGQADYEQYFGPGTRLTVT.